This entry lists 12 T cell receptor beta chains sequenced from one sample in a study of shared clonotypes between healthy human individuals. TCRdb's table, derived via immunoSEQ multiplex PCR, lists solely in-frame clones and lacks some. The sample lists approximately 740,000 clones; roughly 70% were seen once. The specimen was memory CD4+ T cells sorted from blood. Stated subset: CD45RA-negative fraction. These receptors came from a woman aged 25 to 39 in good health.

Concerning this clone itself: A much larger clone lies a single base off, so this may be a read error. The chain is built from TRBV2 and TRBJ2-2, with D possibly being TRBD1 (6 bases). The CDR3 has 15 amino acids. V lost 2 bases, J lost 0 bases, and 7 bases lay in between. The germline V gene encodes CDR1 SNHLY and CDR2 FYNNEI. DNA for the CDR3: TGTGCCAGCAGTGAACGGACAGCGAACACCGGGGAGCTGTTTTTT. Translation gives CASSERTANTGELFF.

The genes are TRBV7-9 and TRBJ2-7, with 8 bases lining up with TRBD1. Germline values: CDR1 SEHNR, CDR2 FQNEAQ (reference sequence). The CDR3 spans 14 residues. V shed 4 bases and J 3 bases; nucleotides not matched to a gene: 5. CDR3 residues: CASSSGTGIYEQYF. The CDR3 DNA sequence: TGTGCCAGCAGCTCCGGGACAGGCATCTACGAGCAGTACTTC.

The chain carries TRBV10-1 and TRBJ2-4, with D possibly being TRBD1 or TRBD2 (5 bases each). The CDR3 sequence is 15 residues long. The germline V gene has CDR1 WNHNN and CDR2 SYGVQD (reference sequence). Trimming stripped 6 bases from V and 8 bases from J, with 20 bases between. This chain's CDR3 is CASRASGDEKDIQYF. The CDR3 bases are TGCGCCAGCAGAGCCTCCGGGGACGAAAAGGACATTCAGTACTTC.

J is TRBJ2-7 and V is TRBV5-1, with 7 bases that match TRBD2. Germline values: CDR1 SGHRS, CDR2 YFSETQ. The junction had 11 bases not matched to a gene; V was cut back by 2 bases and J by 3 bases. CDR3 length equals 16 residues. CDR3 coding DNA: TGCGCCAGCAGCTTCGCACTTGGGAGGGCCGGCTACGAGCAGTACTTC. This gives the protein CASSFALGRAGYEQYF.

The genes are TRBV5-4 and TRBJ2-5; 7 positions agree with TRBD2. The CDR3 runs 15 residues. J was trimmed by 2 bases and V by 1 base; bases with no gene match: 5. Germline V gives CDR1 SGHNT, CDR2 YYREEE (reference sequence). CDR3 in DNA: TGTGCCAGCAGCTTGCGGCTAGCGGAGCAAGAGACCCAGTACTTC. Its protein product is CASSLRLAEQETQYF.

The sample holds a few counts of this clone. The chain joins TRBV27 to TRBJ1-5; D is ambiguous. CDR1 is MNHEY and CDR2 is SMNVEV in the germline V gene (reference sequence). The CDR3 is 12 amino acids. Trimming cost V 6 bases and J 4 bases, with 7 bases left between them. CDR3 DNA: TGTGCCAGCAGCAGAACAAATCAGCCCCAGCATTTT. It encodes CASSRTNQPQHF.

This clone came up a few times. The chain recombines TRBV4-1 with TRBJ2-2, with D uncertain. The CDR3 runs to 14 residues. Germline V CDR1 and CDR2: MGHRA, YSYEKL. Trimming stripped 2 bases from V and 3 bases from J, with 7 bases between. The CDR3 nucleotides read TGCGCCAGCAGCCAACTTGGGGACACCGGGGAGCTGTTTTTT. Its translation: CASSQLGDTGELFF.

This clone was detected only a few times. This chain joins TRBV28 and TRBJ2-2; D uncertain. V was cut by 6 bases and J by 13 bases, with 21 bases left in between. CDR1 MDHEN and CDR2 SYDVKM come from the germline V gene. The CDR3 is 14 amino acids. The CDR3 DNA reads TGTGCCAGCAGCCGGGCCTCAGGAACATTCGGGCTGTTTTTT. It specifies CASSRASGTFGLFF.

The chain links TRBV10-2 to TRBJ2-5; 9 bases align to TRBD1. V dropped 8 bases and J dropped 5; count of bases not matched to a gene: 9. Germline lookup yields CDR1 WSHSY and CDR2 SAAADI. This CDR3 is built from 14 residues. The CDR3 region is CASLSQGAGETQYF. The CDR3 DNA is TGCGCCAGCCTCTCACAGGGGGCGGGGGAGACCCAGTACTTC.

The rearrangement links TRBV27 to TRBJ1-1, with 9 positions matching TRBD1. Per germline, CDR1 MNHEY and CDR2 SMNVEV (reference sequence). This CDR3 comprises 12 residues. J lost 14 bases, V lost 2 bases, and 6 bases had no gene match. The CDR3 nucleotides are TGTGCCAGCAGTTTACGGACAGGGGCCCTATTCTTT. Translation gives CASSLRTGALFF.

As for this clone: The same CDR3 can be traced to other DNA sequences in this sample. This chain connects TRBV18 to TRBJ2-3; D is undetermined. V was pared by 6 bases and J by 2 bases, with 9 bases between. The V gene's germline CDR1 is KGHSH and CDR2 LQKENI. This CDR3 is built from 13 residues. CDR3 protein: CASSPGTTDTQYF. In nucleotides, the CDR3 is TGTGCCAGCTCGCCCGGAACCACAGATACGCAGTATTTT.

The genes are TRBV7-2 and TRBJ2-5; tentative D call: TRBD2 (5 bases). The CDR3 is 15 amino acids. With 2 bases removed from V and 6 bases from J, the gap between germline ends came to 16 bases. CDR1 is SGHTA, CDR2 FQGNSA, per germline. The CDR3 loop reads CASSLSGTGGQTQYF. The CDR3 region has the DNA TGTGCCAGCAGCTTAAGCGGCACTGGCGGCCAGACCCAGTACTTC.